The entry below describes one T cell receptor beta chain. Its target is not known. The germline V and J ends were trimmed by 3 bases and 1 base, with 15 bases remaining between them. The CDR3 extends over 16 amino acids. CDR1 SGHTA and CDR2 FQGNSA come from the germline V gene. This sample stems from a study of T cells in Graves' hyperthyroidism and ophthalmopathy. Notes on the study in general: Expanded thyroid clonotypes (above 0.001) were mostly also found in blood.

The patients, who ranged from 18 to 65 in age, presented with newly diagnosed hyperthyroidism lasting under 2 months. Any patient presenting with uncontrolled infection, other autoimmune disease, pregnancy or lactation was left out. Every diagnosis used clinical symptoms, serum thyroxine and TRAb, thyroid ultrasound and orbital computed tomography. The CDR3 regions of TCR beta were amplified from RNA transcripts. Carried out on the TCR CDR3, a first-round RT-PCR used the HTBI primer set. TCRdb re-derived calls from the multiplex PCR reads in MiXCR, one entry per CDR3 protein. The sample holds approximately 870,000 distinct CDR3 sequences, roughly 37% seen once.

This TCR came from a man aged 18 to 30 with Graves' hyperthyroidism. What was sequenced was blood. The chain uses TRBV7-2 and TRBJ1-1; D is unresolved. CDR3 sequence (DNA): TGTGCCAGCAGCTTTACCGACCCCGCATCGAACACTGAAGCTTTCTTT. Its translation is CASSFTDPASNTEAFF.